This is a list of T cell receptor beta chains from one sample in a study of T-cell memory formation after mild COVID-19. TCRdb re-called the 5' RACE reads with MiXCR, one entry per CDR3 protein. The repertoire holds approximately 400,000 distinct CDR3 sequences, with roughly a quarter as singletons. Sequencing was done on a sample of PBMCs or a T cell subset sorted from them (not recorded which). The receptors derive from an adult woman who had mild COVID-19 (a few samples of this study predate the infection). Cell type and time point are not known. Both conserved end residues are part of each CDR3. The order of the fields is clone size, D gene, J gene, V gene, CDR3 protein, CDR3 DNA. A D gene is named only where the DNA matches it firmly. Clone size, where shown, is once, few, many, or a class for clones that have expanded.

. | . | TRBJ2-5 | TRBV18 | CASSPGGLYQETQYF | TGTGCCAGCTCACCGGGGGGCCTGTACCAAGAGACCCAGTACTTC
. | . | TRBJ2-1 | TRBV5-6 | CASSLRADTYNEQFF | TGTGCCAGCAGCTTGCGAGCGGATACGTACAATGAGCAGTTCTTC
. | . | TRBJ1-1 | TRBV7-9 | CASSSDGPGAEAFF | TGTGCCAGCAGCTCGGACGGCCCGGGGGCTGAAGCTTTCTTT
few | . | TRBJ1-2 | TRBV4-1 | CASSQGPLHGGQGYGYTF | TGCGCCAGCAGCCAAGGACCTCTCCACGGGGGGCAAGGCTATGGCTACACCTTC
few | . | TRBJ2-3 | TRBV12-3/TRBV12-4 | CASTPGLISTDTQYF | TGTGCCAGCACCCCGGGACTCATAAGCACAGATACGCAGTATTTT
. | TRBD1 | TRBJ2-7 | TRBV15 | CATSMGQTYEQYF | TGTGCCACCAGTATGGGACAGACCTACGAGCAGTACTTC
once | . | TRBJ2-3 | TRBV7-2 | CACGVDTQYF | TGTGCCTGTGGGGTCGATACGCAGTATTTT
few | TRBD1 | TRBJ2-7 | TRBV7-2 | CASRGTGRYEQYF | TGTGCCAGCAGGGGGACAGGGAGGTACGAGCAGTACTTC
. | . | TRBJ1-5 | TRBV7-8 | CASSWRAGVSNQPQHF | TGTGCCAGCAGCTGGAGGGCAGGGGTTAGCAATCAGCCCCAGCATTTT
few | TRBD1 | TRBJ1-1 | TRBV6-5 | CASSPDRVVSGAFF | TGTGCCAGCAGCCCAGACAGGGTAGTTTCGGGGGCTTTCTTT
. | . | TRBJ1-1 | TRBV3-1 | CASSPNTGTTEAFF | TGTGCCAGCAGCCCTAATACAGGGACCACTGAAGCTTTCTTT
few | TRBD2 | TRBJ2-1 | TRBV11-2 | CASSLAGADEQFF | TGTGCCAGCAGCTTGGCGGGAGCGGATGAGCAGTTCTTC
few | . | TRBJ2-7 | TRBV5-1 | CASSLGGTGSYEQYF | TGCGCCAGCAGTCTGGGGGGGACAGGCTCCTACGAGCAGTACTTC
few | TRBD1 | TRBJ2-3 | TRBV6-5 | CASRGGGLDTQYF | TGTGCCAGCAGAGGGGGCGGATTGGATACGCAGTATTTT
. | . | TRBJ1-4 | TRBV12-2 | CASRPPTGDVWEKLFF | TGTGCAAGTCGCCCCCCAACAGGGGACGTGTGGGAAAAACTGTTTTTT
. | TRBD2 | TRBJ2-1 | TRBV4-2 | CASSHGLAGGPNEQFF | TGTGCCAGCAGCCACGGACTAGCGGGAGGGCCCAATGAGCAGTTCTTC
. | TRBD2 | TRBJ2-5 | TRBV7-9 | CASSLGSRLAEETQYF | TGTGCCAGCAGCTTAGGTAGTCGACTAGCGGAAGAGACCCAGTACTTC
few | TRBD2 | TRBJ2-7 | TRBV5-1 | CASSREAFGSYEQYF | TGCGCCAGCAGCCGGGAGGCGTTTGGCTCCTACGAGCAGTACTTC
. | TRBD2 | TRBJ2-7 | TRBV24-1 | CATSEAGTNEQYF | TGTGCCACCAGTGAAGCGGGGACCAACGAGCAGTACTTC
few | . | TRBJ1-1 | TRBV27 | CASSPTPGLTEAFF | TGTGCCAGCAGTCCGACCCCGGGACTCACTGAAGCTTTCTTT
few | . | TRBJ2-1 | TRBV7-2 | CASSFDRTYAYNEQFF | TGTGCCAGCAGCTTCGATCGGACGTACGCCTACAATGAGCAGTTCTTC
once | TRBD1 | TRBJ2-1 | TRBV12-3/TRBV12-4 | CASSETGGRYNEQFF | TGTGCCAGCAGTGAGACAGGGGGGCGGTACAATGAGCAGTTCTTC
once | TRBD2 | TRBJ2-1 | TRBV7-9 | CASGTSDSYNEQFF | TGTGCCAGCGGAACTAGCGACTCCTACAATGAGCAGTTCTTC
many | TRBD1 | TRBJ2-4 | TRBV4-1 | CASSQGGGQGEPKNIQYF | TGCGCCAGCAGCCAGGGGGGAGGACAGGGTGAACCCAAAAACATTCAGTACTTC
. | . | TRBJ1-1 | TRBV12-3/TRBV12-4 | CASSFGRTRTEAFF | TGTGCCAGCAGTTTTGGGAGAACGAGGACTGAAGCTTTCTTT
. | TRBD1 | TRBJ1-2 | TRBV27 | CASSLRGGTGDGYTF | TGTGCCAGCAGTTTAAGGGGAGGGACAGGGGACGGCTACACCTTC
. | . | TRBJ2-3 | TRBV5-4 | CASGLPDTQYF | TGTGCCAGCGGACTCCCGGATACGCAGTATTTT
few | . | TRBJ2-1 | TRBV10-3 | CAISDPTYNEQFF | TGTGCCATCAGCGACCCGACCTACAATGAGCAGTTCTTC
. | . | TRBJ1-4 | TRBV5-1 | CASSLAAALEEKLFF | TGCGCCAGCAGCTTGGCGGCAGCCCTTGAGGAAAAACTGTTTTTT
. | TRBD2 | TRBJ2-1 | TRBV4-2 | CASSLAGGEGEQFF | TGTGCCAGCAGCCTAGCGGGGGGAGAGGGTGAGCAGTTCTTC
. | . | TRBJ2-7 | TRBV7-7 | CASTRTSCRRRRKQYF | TGTGCTAGCACCCGAACCTCCTGTAGGCGTAGGAGGAAGCAGTACTTC
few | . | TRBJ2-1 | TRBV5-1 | CASSFSDRNEQFF | TGCGCCAGCAGCTTCTCCGACAGGAATGAGCAGTTCTTC